This T cell receptor beta chain was captured by sequencing in a study of blood T cells in healthy people across ages. The CDR3 has 15 amino acids. Unmatched junction bases numbered 6, after V lost 0 bases and J lost 4 bases. Germline V gene lookup returns CDR1 SGDLS and CDR2 YYNGEE. Alongside a J-beta primer mix, a sample-barcoded 5' primer served in a second PCR lasting about 7 to 11 cycles. Every single cDNA molecule received a tag from a template-switch adaptor with 12 random nucleotides. Each CDR3 protein gets one entry after TCRdb re-called the 5' RACE reads with MiXCR. In the table there are 800,000 to 950,000 distinct CDR3 sequences, about 28% of which are singletons. A remark on this clonotype: A single base separates this from a much larger clone, so it may be a read error.

A further study also used this sample, focusing on T cells of mothers and their children. Turning to that study: Mothers and children who were related shared slightly more overlap than unrelated pairs, but not significantly more.

The chain joins TRBV9 to TRBJ2-7, with 8 bases fitting TRBD2. The sample was blood. The source is a woman aged 40 to 50 in good health. The CDR3 DNA follows: TGTGCCAGCAGCGTAGGAGGCGGGGGGAGGTACGAGCAGTACTTC. This encodes CASSVGGGGRYEQYF.